This TCR beta chain was documented in a study of monozygotic twins with inflammatory bowel disease. Study-wide findings and caveats: Immunosuppressive treatment differences may have increased patient repertoire variability.

TCRdb reprocessed the 5' RACE reads and keeps a single row for each CDR3 protein, giving no DNA. In total, the table holds approximately 210,000 distinct CDR3 sequences. This CDR3 comprises 14 residues. Germline CDR1 and CDR2: SGHKS and YYEKEE (reference sequence). Comment on this clonotype: Its antigen is still unknown.

The TCR sequence derives from a human donor with ulcerative colitis or Crohn's disease, or a healthy co-twin of an affected twin (not recorded which). Source material: blood. The chain recombines TRBV5-5 with TRBJ1-4; the TCRdb call, TRBD1, lacks DNA for checking. The CDR3 reads CASRSQGANEKLFF.